The 10 T cell receptor beta chains below were found in one sample sequenced in a study of blood T cell repertoires in COVID-19 (dated by TCRdb to 2019 to 2021). Receptors were amplified or captured by the immunoSEQ multiplex PCR assay. Imported from immuneACCESS, the table was reduced by TCRdb to in-frame sequences with V and J called. These copies leave out some clones; in studies compared against another copy, an unresolved V gene accounts for under half, and the cause of the remainder is not known. In this sample the table shows about 120,000 clones, over 65% of which occur a single time. The ten largest account for 3.9% of the sample. The specimen was peripheral blood. Source of these receptors: a man aged 55 to 70 with acute or convalescent COVID-19.

This rearrangement joins TRBV7-2 to TRBJ1-5; D perhaps matches TRBD1 (5 bases). Per germline, CDR1 SGHTA and CDR2 FQGNSA. This CDR3 has 14 residues. V lost 6 bases to trimming and J lost 3 bases, with 12 bases between them. CDR3 region: CASSLDTSNQPQHF. CDR3 in DNA: TGTGCCAGCAGTCTGGACACATCCAATCAGCCCCAGCATTTT.

V gene TRBV6-5 combines with J gene TRBJ2-7; a possible D gene is TRBD1 (6 bases). This CDR3 is 14 amino acids long. Between the trimmed V and J ends, which lost 3 bases and 7 bases, there was a span of 16 bases. Germline V gene data show CDR1 as MNHEY and CDR2 as SVGAGI. The CDR3 DNA follows: TGTGCCAGCAGTTATTTTCAGCGAGGGGGTGAGCAGTACTTC. It codes for CASSYFQRGGEQYF.

The chain links TRBV15 to TRBJ1-3; TRBD1 might be the D (5 bases). The V gene's germline CDR1 is LNHNV and CDR2 YYDKDF (reference sequence). The length of the CDR3 is 14 residues. The V gene lost 5 bases and the J gene lost 8 bases, with 16 bases spanning the gap. This CDR3 reads CATSLTGLGDTIYF. The DNA of the CDR3 is TGTGCCACCAGCCTAACGGGACTGGGGGACACCATATATTTT.

CDR3 loop: CASSVPGTGDGDTQYF. CDR3 in DNA: TGTGCCAGCAGTGTACCGGGGACAGGGGATGGGGATACGCAGTATTTT. The chain uses TRBV28 and TRBJ2-3; 10 bases line up with TRBD1. Germline V gene sequence: CDR1 MDHEN, CDR2 SYDVKM. J gave up 6 bases and V 5 bases, and 11 bases lay outside the gene matches. The CDR3 contains 16 residues.

J is TRBJ2-5 and V is TRBV18, with a weak D call TRBD2 (5 bases). The CDR3 has 15 amino acids. In germline, CDR1 is KGHSH, CDR2 LQKENI. V was cut by 4 bases and J by 5 bases, with 17 bases left in between. The CDR3 protein is CASSLFETRGETQYF. CDR3 coding DNA: TGTGCCAGCTCACTTTTCGAAACGAGAGGGGAGACCCAGTACTTC.

The chain has TRBV7-3 and TRBJ2-2; D unresolved. This CDR3 is 13 amino acids long. V lost 6 bases and J 6 bases, leaving 11 bases between the germline ends. Germline-derived CDR1 and CDR2 are SGHTA and FQGTGA. This chain's CDR3 is CASSYRSAGELFF. DNA of the CDR3: TGTGCCAGCAGTTATAGAAGCGCCGGGGAGCTGTTTTTT.

V gene TRBV9 combines with J gene TRBJ2-3, with TRBD2 matching 7 bases. Germline loops: CDR1 SGDLS, CDR2 YYNGEE. V lost 4 bases to trimming and J lost 1 base; unmatched junction nucleotides: 3. The CDR3 runs to 14 residues. As DNA, the CDR3 is TGTGCCAGCAGCCTCCGGGAGGGCACAGATACGCAGTATTTT. Translated: CASSLREGTDTQYF.

This clone was counted only a few times. The chain recombines TRBV2 with TRBJ1-1; D remains ambiguous. Germline V gene data show CDR1 as SNHLY and CDR2 as FYNNEI. Trimming pared 6 bases from V and 5 bases from J, leaving 7 bases between. The CDR3 is made up of 11 amino acids. CDR3 sequence reads: CASRTGTEAFF. CDR3 sequence (DNA): TGTGCCAGCAGAACGGGTACTGAAGCTTTCTTT.

The chain recombines TRBV10-1 with TRBJ2-1; D remains ambiguous. Germline V CDR1 and CDR2: WNHNN, SYGVQD (reference sequence). Trimming left V 6 bases short and J 0 bases short, with 15 bases between. The CDR3 is made up of 16 amino acids. CDR3 sequence (DNA): TGCGCCAGCAGATTACAAAGAGCGAGCTCCTACAATGAGCAGTTCTTC. It specifies CASRLQRASSYNEQFF.

The chain recombines TRBV18 with TRBJ1-1; tentative D call: TRBD1 (5 bases). The CDR3 runs to 15 residues. Trimming took off 3 bases at V and 0 bases at J, with 11 bases between the two ends. Germline V lookup: CDR1 KGHSH, CDR2 LQKENI. The CDR3 spells CASSPARDLNTEAFF. CDR3 DNA sequence: TGTGCCAGCTCACCGGCCCGGGACTTGAACACTGAAGCTTTCTTT.